Shown below are 19 T cell receptor beta chains from a single sample sequenced in a study of CD8 T cells in ankylosing spondylitis. Whole-study results and caveats: What appeared characteristic of ankylosing spondylitis blood was a TCR beta motif of fewer than ten highly homologous variants.

Their antigens are not known. TCRdb reanalysed the 5' RACE reads using MiXCR and keeps one entry per CDR3 protein. The data show some 840,000 distinct CDR3 sequences, approximately 12% seen once. The sequencing sample was made of blood, either unsorted or a sorted T cell fraction (not recorded which). The receptors stem from a male donor with ankylosing spondylitis.

This clonotype came up a few times. J is TRBJ2-7 and V is TRBV5-1, with 9 positions matching TRBD2. The CDR3 runs to 13 residues. CDR1 and CDR2 from the germline V gene are SGHRS and YFSETQ. The V gene end was trimmed by 5 bases and the J gene end by 3 bases; junction bases not matched to a gene: 3. The CDR3, as DNA: TGCGCCAGCAGGCGGGAGGGTATCTACGAGCAGTACTTC. This gives the protein CASRREGIYEQYF. Combining the CDR3 with reference TRBV5-1 and TRBJ2-7 gives the whole variable domain KAGVTQTPRYLIKTRGQQVTLSCSPISGHRSVSWYQQTPGQGLQFLFEYFSETQRNKGNFPGRFSGRQFSNSRSEMNVSTLELGDSALYLCASRREGIYEQYFGPGTRLTVT.

The chain joins TRBV5-1 to TRBJ2-7; D is perhaps TRBD1 (5 bases). Trimming pared 6 bases from V and 1 base from J, leaving 11 bases between. This CDR3 is built from 13 residues. Germline CDR1 and CDR2: SGHRS and YFSETQ. The CDR3 reads CASKGSGSYEQYF. In nucleotides, the CDR3 is TGCGCCAGCAAAGGGTCAGGGTCCTACGAGCAGTACTTC.

In its sample, this clonotype was seen a few times. The rearrangement links TRBV6-5 to TRBJ2-7; D is unresolved. This CDR3 is 14 amino acids long. Germline V gene lookup returns CDR1 MNHEY and CDR2 SVGAGI. Trimming cost V 0 bases and J 0 bases, with 6 bases left between them. Written as DNA, the CDR3 is TGTGCCAGCAGTTACTCGACACCCTCCTACGAGCAGTACTTC. It specifies CASSYSTPSYEQYF.

This clonotype has ten or more counts. The rearrangement uses TRBV20-1 and TRBJ2-2, with D unclear. CDR3 length: 13 residues. Trimming left V 6 bases short and J 1 base short, with 9 bases between. From germline, CDR1 is DFQATT and CDR2 SNEGSKA (reference sequence). In nucleotides, the CDR3 is TGCAGTGCCTCCCACGGGAACACCGGGGAGCTGTTTTTT. Amino acid sequence: CSASHGNTGELFF.

This chain links TRBV5-4 with TRBJ2-3; D uncertain. This CDR3 is 13 amino acids long. Germline CDR1 SGHNT, CDR2 YYREEE (reference sequence). The V end was cut by 0 bases, the J end by 6 bases, with 8 bases between. The CDR3 sequence is CASSLDEKDTQYF. In DNA, the CDR3 is TGTGCCAGCAGCTTGGATGAGAAGGATACGCAGTATTTT. Supplemented by reference TRBV5-4 and TRBJ2-3, the full variable domain reads ETGVTQSPTHLIKTRGQQVTLRCSSQSGHNTVSWYQQALGQGPQFIFQYYREEENGRGNFPPRFSGLQFPNYSSELNVNALELDDSALYLCASSLDEKDTQYFGPGTRLTVL.

The chain carries TRBV7-9 and TRBJ2-7; D possibly uses TRBD1 or TRBD2 (5 bases each). The CDR3 is made up of 13 amino acids. In germline, CDR1 is SEHNR, CDR2 FQNEAQ (reference sequence). Trimming shortened V by 6 bases and J by 9 bases, and 18 bases separated the two germline ends. The CDR3 spells CASSSGTVRVQYF. The CDR3 region has the DNA TGTGCCAGCAGTTCCGGGACGGTCAGGGTGCAGTACTTC.

There are a few counts of this clonotype. V and J are TRBV10-3 and TRBJ2-2, with a tentative D call TRBD2 (7 bases). The germline gives CDR1 ENHRY, CDR2 SYGVKD. V shed 0 bases and J shed 3 bases, with 11 bases lying between them. CDR3 length: 16 residues. CDR3 protein: CAISESGGLDTGELFF. For the CDR3, the DNA is TGTGCCATCAGTGAGTCCGGGGGGCTGGACACCGGGGAGCTGTTTTTT.

This clonotype was observed many times. The CDR3 bases are TGCAGTGCTGGGGGGACTTTTGCCTACGAGCAGTACTTC. Its translation: CSAGGTFAYEQYF. This chain joins TRBV20-1 and TRBJ2-7; the D gene is possibly TRBD2 (6 bases). V lost 5 bases and J lost 2, with 13 bases in between. The length of the CDR3 is 13 residues. Germline-derived CDR1 and CDR2 are DFQATT and SNEGSKA (reference sequence).

The J gene is TRBJ2-5, the V gene TRBV6-5; D is unclear. The CDR3 consists of 15 residues. The germline CDR1 and CDR2 sequences are MNHEY and SVGAGI. Trimming shortened V by 0 bases and J by 5 bases, and 13 bases separated the two germline ends. The CDR3 is CASSYSVAQVETQYF. The CDR3 DNA sequence: TGTGCCAGCAGTTACTCTGTGGCGCAGGTTGAGACCCAGTACTTC.

The V call is TRBV7-8, the J call TRBJ2-1, with unresolved D. V was trimmed by 5 bases and J by 0 bases, leaving 11 bases between them. CDR1 is SGHVS and CDR2 is FQNEAQ in the germline V gene. The CDR3 totals 15 residues. CDR3 sequence (DNA): TGTGCCAGCAGCGCTAAACTAAGCTCCTACAATGAGCAGTTCTTC. Translating it yields CASSAKLSSYNEQFF.

This clonotype was counted a few times. The rearrangement uses TRBV20-1 and TRBJ2-7, with TRBD1 matching over 8 bases. Germline values: CDR1 DFQATT, CDR2 SNEGSKA (reference sequence). V shed 6 bases, J shed 3 bases, and the junction held 13 bases outside the gene matches. CDR3 size: 15 residues. The CDR3, as DNA: TGCAGTGCCACCGGCGGAGACAGGGGCTTCTACGAGCAGTACTTC. It translates to CSATGGDRGFYEQYF.

Only a few counts were recorded for this clonotype. The rearrangement joins TRBV5-1 to TRBJ2-3, with TRBD2 identical over 11 bases. Germline V gives CDR1 SGHRS, CDR2 YFSETQ. Losses at the gene ends were 0 bases for V and 0 bases for J; bases not matched to a gene: 6. The CDR3 extends over 18 amino acids. The CDR3 spells CASSLGTRTSGSTDTQYF. In DNA form, the CDR3 reads TGCGCCAGCAGCTTGGGCACCCGGACTAGCGGGAGCACAGATACGCAGTATTTT.

This clonotype showed up just a few times. This sequence joins TRBV6-1 and TRBJ1-5, with D tentatively TRBD1 (5 bases). Trimming removed 7 bases from V and 4 bases from J, with 11 bases in between. The CDR3 has 13 amino acids. Germline assignment: CDR1 MNHNS and CDR2 SASEGT. The CDR3 DNA sequence: TGTGCCAGCACCCAGGGTTGGAATCAGCCCCAGCATTTT. It codes for CASTQGWNQPQHF.

This clonotype occurred many times. This sequence joins TRBV5-1 and TRBJ2-2; D is undetermined. This CDR3 comprises 13 residues. CDR1 and CDR2 from the germline V gene are SGHRS and YFSETQ. V lost 5 bases to trimming and J lost 5 bases, with 10 bases between them. The CDR3 sequence: CASRPGRTGELFF. As DNA, the CDR3 is TGCGCCAGCAGGCCGGGTAGGACCGGGGAGCTGTTTTTT.

DNA for the CDR3: TGCGCCAGCAGCTTGGATGCGGGGACCTCTGGAAACACCATATATTTT. This codes for CASSLDAGTSGNTIYF. The V gene is TRBV5-1, the J gene TRBJ1-3, with D tentatively TRBD1 (5 bases). V gave up 0 bases and J gave up 0 bases, with 10 bases separating them. Per germline, CDR1 SGHRS and CDR2 YFSETQ. The CDR3 totals 16 residues.

The chain recombines TRBV7-8 with TRBJ2-7; D gene ambiguous. V was shortened by 7 bases and J by 5 bases, with 15 bases between the two germline ends. The length of the CDR3 is 13 residues. From germline, CDR1 is SGHVS and CDR2 FQNEAQ. The CDR3 protein is CASTVWKVDEQYF. As DNA, the CDR3 is TGTGCCAGCACCGTCTGGAAGGTCGACGAGCAGTACTTC.

A few counts support this clonotype. The V gene is TRBV7-3, the J gene TRBJ1-1; 7 bases are a match to TRBD1. The trim removed 4 bases at V and 6 bases at J, leaving 5 bases unmatched. Per germline, CDR1 SGHTA and CDR2 FQGTGA. CDR3 length: 13 residues. In DNA, the CDR3 is TGTGCCAGCAGCTACGGACAGGCCGCTGAAGCTTTCTTT. It translates to CASSYGQAAEAFF.

This clonotype has only a few counts. This chain joins TRBV10-3 and TRBJ2-7, with TRBD1 matching over 7 bases. Trimming at V came to 2 bases and at J to 5 bases, leaving 3 bases not matched to a gene. Germline assignment: CDR1 ENHRY and CDR2 SYGVKD. This CDR3 spans 13 amino acids. CDR3 in DNA: TGTGCCATCAGTGAGACTGACAGGGACGAGCAGTACTTC. This translates into CAISETDRDEQYF.

In its sample, this clonotype was seen a few times. The V gene is TRBV6-4, the J gene TRBJ1-1; D is unresolved. The CDR3 contains 15 residues. Per germline, CDR1 MRHNA and CDR2 SNTAGT. Trimming shortened V by 3 bases and J by 5 bases, and 16 bases separated the two germline ends. This chain's CDR3 is CASSELGIGWTEAFF. The CDR3 coding sequence is TGTGCCAGCAGTGAACTGGGCATCGGTTGGACTGAAGCTTTCTTT.